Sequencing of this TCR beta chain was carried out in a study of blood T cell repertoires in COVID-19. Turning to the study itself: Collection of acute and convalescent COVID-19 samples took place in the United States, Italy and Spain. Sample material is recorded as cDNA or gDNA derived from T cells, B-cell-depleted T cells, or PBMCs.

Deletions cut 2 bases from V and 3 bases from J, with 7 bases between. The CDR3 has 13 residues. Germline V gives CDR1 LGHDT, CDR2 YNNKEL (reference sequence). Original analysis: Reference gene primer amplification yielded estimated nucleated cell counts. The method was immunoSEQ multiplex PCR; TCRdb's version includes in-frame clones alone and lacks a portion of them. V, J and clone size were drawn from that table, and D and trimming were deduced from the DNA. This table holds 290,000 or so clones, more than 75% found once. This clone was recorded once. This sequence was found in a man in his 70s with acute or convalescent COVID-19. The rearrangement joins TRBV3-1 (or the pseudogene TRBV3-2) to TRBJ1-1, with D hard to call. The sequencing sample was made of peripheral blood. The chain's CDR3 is CASSQLRDTEAFF. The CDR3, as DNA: TGTGCCAGCAGCCAATTGAGAGACACTGAAGCTTTCTTT.